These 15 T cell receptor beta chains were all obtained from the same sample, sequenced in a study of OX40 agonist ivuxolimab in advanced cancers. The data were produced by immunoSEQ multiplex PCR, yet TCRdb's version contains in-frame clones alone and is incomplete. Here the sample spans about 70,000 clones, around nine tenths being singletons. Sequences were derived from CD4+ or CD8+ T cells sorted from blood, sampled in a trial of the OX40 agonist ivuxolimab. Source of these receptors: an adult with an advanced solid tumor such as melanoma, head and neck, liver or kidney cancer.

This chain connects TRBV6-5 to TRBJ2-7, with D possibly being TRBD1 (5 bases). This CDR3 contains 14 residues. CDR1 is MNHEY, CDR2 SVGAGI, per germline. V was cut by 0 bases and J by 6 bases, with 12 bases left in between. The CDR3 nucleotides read TGTGCCAGCAGTTACTCGATTTCCCAGGGCGAGCAGTACTTC. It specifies CASSYSISQGEQYF.

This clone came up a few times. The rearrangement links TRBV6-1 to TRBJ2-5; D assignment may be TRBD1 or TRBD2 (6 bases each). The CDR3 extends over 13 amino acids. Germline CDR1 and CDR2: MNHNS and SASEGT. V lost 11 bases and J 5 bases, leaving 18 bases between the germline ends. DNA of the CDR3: TGTGCCTCTAGGTGGGGGGCCGGGGAGACCCAGTACTTC. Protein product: CASRWGAGETQYF.

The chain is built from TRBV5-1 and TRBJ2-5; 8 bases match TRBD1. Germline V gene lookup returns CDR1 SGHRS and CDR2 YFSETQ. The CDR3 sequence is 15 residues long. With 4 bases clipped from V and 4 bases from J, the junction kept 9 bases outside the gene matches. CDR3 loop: CASSPRRGPLETQYF. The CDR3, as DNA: TGCGCCAGCAGCCCCCGCAGGGGGCCTTTAGAGACCCAGTACTTC.

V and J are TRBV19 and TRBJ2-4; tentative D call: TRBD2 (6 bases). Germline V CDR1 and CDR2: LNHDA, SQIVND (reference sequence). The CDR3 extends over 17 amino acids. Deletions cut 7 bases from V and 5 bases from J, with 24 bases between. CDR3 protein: CASKVVGGQTSQNIQYF. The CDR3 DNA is TGTGCCAGTAAAGTAGTTGGAGGGCAGACCAGCCAAAACATTCAGTACTTC.

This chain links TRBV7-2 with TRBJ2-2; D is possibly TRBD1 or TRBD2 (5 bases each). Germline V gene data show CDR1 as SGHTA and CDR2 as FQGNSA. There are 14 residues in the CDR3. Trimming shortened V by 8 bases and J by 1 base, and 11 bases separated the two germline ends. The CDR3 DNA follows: TGTGCCAGCTGTGAGGGGCTGAACACCGGGGAGCTGTTTTTT. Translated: CASCEGLNTGELFF.

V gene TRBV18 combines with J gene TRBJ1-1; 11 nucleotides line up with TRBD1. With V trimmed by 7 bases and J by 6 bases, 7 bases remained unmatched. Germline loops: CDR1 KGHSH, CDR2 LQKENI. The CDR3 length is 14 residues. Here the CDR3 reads CASFRTGGWPEAFF. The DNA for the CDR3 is TGTGCCAGCTTCAGGACAGGGGGCTGGCCTGAAGCTTTCTTT. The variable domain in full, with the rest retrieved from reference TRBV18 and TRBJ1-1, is NAGVMQNPRHLVRRRGQEARLRCSPMKGHSHVYWYRQLPEEGLKFMVYLQKENIIDESGMPKERFSAEFPKEGPSILRIQQVVRGDSAAYFCASFRTGGWPEAFFGQGTRLTVV.

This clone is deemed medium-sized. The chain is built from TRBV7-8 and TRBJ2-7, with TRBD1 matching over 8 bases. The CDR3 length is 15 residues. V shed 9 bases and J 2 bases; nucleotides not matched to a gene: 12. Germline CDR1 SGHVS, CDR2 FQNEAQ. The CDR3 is CASYPMGTGTYEQYF. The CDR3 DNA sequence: TGTGCCAGTTACCCCATGGGGACAGGCACCTACGAGCAGTACTTC.

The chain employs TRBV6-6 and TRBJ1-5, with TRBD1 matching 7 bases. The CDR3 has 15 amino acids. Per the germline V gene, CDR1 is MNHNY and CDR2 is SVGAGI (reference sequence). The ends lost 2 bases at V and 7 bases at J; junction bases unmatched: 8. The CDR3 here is CASSYPTGVGQPQHF. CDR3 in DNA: TGTGCCAGCAGTTACCCCACAGGGGTGGGACAGCCCCAGCATTTT.

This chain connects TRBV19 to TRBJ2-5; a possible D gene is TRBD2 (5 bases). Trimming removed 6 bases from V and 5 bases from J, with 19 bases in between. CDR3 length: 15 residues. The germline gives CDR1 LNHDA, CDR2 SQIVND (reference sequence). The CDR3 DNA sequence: TGTGCCAGTAGCCCCCCGGGATGGGTGGAGGAGACCCAGTACTTC. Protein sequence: CASSPPGWVEETQYF.

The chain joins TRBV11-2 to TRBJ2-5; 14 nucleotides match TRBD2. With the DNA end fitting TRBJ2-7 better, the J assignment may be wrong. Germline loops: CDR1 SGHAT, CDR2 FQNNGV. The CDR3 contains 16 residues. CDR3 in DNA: TGTGCCAGCAGCTTCGGACTAGCGGGAGGAAGCGACGAGCAGTACTTC. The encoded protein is CASSFGLAGGSDEQYF.

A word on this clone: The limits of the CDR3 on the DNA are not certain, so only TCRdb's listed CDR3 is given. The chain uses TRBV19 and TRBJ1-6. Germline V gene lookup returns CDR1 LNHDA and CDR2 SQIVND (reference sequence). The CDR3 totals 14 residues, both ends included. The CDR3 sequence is CASTSGESLSPLHF.

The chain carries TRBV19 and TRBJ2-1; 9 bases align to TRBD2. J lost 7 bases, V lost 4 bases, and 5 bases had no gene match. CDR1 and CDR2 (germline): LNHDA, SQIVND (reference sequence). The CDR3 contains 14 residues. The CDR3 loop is CASSNSGRVNEQFF. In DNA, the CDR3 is TGTGCCAGTAGTAATAGCGGGAGAGTGAATGAGCAGTTCTTC. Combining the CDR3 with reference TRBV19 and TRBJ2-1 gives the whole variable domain DGGITQSPKYLFRKEGQNVTLSCEQNLNHDAMYWYRQDPGQGLRLIYYSQIVNDFQKGDIAEGYSVSREKKESFPLTVTSAQKNPTAFYLCASSNSGRVNEQFFGPGTRLTVL.

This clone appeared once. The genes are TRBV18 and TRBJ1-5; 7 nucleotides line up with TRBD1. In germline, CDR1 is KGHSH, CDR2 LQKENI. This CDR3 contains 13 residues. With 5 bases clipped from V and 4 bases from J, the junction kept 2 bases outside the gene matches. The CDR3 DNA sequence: TGTGCCAGCTCAGAACAGGGGAATCAGCCCCAGCATTTT. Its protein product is CASSEQGNQPQHF.

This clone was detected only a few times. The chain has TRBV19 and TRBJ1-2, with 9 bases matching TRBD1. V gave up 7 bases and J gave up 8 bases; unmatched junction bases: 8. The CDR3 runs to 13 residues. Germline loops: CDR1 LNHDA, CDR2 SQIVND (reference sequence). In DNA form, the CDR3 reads TGTGCCAGTACCCCGGACAGGGGAGGCGGCTACACCTTC. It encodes CASTPDRGGGYTF.

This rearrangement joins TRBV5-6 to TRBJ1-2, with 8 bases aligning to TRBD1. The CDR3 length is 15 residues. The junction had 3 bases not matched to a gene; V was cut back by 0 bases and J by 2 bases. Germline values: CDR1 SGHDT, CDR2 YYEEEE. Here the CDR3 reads CASSLDNRGNYGYTF. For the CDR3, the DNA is TGTGCCAGCAGCTTGGATAACAGGGGGAACTATGGCTACACCTTC.